What follows describes a single TCR beta chain. Its antigen is not known. This sample was included in a study of OX40 agonist ivuxolimab in advanced cancers. Clones were read by immunoSEQ multiplex PCR, and TCRdb kept only the in-frame ones, dropping some. The repertoire holds over 65,000 clones, with 80% to 95% as singletons. Study observations and caveats: Expanded peripheral T cells had an undetermined antigen specificity.

Germline CDR1 reads SGHRS; CDR2 reads YFSETQ. The CDR3 extends over 16 amino acids. The V end lost 0 bases, the J end lost 4 bases, and 13 bases lay between the germline ends. This chain uses TRBV5-1 with TRBJ2-2; no definite D call. The sequencing used CD4+ or CD8+ T cells sorted from blood, collected in a trial of the OX40 agonist ivuxolimab. This receptor was identified in an adult with an advanced solid tumor such as melanoma, head and neck, liver or kidney cancer. As DNA, the CDR3 is TGCGCCAGCAGCTTGGTTGGGTGGATGGGCACCGGGGAGCTGTTTTTT. Translating it yields CASSLVGWMGTGELFF.